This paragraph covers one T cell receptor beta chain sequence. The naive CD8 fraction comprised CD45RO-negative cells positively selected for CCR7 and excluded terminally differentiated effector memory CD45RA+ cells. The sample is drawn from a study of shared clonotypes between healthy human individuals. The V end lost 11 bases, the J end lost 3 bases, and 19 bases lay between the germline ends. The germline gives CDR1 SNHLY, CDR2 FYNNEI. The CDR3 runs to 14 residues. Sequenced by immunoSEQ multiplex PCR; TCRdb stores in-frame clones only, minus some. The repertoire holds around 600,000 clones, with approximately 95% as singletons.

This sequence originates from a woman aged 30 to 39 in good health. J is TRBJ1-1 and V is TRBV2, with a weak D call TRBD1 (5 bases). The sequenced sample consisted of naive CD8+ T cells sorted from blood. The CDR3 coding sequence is TGTGCCGCAGGGCGGGGGATGGGGGACACTGAAGCTTTCTTT. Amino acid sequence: CAAGRGMGDTEAFF.